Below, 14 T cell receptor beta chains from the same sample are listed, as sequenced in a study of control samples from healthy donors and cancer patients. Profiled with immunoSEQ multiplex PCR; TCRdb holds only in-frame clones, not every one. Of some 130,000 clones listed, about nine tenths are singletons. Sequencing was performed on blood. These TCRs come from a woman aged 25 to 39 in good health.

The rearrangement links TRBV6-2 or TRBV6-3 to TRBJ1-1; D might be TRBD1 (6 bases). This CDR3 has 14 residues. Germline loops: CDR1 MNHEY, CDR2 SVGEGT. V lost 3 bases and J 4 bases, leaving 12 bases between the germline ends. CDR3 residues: CASSYNRDSTEAFF. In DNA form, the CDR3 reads TGTGCCAGCAGTTATAACAGGGATAGCACTGAAGCTTTCTTT.

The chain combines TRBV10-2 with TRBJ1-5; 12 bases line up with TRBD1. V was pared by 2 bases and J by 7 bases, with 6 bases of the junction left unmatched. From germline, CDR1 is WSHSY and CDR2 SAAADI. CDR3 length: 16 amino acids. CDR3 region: CASSERGQGAWQPQHF. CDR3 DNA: TGCGCCAGCAGTGAGAGGGGACAGGGGGCTTGGCAGCCCCAGCATTTT.

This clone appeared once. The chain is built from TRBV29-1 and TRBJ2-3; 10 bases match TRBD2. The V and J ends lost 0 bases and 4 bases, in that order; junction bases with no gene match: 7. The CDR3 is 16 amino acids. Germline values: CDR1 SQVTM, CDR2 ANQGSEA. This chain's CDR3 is CSVEDNSGRKADTQYF. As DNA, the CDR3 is TGCAGCGTTGAAGACAATAGCGGGAGGAAAGCAGATACGCAGTATTTT.

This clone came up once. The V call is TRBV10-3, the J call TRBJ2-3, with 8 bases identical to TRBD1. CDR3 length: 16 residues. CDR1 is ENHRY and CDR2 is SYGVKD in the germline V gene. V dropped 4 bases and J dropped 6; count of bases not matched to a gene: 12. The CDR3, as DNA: TGTGCCATCAGTGGGAAAGGTGCAGGGGGCAGGGATACGCAGTATTTT. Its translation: CAISGKGAGGRDTQYF.

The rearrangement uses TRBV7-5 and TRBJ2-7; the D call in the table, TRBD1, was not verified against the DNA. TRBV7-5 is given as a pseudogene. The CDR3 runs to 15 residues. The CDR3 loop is CVRSYLGHQNYEQYF. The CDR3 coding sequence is TGTGTCAGAAGCTACCTGGGGCACCAGAACTACGAGCAGTACTTC.

CDR3 DNA sequence: TGCGCCAGCAGTTGGGAGGGACAGGGCCTGACTGAAGCTTTCTTT. Its protein product is CASSWEGQGLTEAFF. The chain carries TRBV5-1 and TRBJ1-1, with 9 nucleotides matching TRBD1. With V trimmed by 5 bases and J by 5 bases, 10 bases remained unmatched. The V gene's germline CDR1 is SGHRS and CDR2 YFSETQ. The CDR3 runs to 15 residues.

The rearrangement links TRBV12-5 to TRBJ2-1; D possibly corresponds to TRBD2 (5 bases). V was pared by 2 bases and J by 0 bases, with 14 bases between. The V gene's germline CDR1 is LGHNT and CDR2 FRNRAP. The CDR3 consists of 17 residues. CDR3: CASGLSGLSSSYNEQFF. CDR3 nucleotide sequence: TGTGCTAGTGGTTTGTCGGGGTTGTCTAGCTCCTACAATGAGCAGTTCTTC.

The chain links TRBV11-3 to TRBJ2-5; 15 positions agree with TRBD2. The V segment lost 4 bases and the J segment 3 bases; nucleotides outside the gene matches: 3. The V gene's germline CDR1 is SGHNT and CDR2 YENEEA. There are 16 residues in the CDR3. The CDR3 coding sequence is TGTGCCAGCAGCTCCGGACTAGCGGGAGGGGAAGAGACCCAGTACTTC. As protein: CASSSGLAGGEETQYF.

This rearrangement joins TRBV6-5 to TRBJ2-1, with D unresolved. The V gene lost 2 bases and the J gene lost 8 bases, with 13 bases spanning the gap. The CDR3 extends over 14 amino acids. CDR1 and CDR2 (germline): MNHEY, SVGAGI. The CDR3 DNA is TGTGCCAGCAGTTACCGGGTTGCGGTCGATGAGCAGTTCTTC. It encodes CASSYRVAVDEQFF.

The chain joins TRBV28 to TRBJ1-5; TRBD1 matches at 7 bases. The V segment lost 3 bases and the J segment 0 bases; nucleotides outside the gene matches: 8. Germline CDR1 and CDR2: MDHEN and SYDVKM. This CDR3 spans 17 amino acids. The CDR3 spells CASSLGSGGSSNQPQHF. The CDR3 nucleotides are TGTGCCAGCAGTTTGGGGTCAGGGGGATCTAGCAATCAGCCCCAGCATTTT.

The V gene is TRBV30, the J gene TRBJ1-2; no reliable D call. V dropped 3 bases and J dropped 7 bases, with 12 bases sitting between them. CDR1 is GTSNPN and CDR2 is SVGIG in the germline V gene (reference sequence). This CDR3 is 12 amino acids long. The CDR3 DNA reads TGTGCCTGGAGGGCCGGCGTCGGTGGCTACACCTTC. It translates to CAWRAGVGGYTF.

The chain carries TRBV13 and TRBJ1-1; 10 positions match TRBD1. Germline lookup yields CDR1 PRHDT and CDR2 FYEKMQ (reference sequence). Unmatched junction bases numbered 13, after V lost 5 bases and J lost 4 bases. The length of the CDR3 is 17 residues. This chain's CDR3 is CASSPNRGQGFSTEAFF. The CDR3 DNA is TGTGCCAGCAGCCCAAACAGGGGACAGGGGTTTAGCACTGAAGCTTTCTTT.

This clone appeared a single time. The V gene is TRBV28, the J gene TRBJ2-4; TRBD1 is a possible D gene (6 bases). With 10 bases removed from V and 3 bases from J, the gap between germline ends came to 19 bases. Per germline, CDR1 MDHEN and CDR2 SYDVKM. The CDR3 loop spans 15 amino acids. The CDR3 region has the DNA TGTGCCACCGCACCAACAGGGACCTACAAAAACATTCAGTACTTC. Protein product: CATAPTGTYKNIQYF.

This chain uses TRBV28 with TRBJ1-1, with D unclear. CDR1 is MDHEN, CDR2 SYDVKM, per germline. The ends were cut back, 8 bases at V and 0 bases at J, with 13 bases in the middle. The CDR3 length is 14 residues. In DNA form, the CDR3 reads TGTGCCAGCTCCCCAATGGGTATGAACACTGAAGCTTTCTTT. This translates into CASSPMGMNTEAFF.